The 10 T cell receptor beta chains given below trace back to one sample, sequenced in a study of cytomegalovirus exposure and HLA in healthy donors. The study ran its PCR with 60 Vbeta and 13 Jbeta primers. Clones were read by immunoSEQ multiplex PCR, and TCRdb kept only the in-frame ones, dropping some. The sample gives under 150,000 clones, roughly four fifths of which show up once; roughly 3.1% is in the top ten. Sequencing was performed on PBMCs. The receptors here all came from a young man in good health and CMV-seronegative.

The chain joins TRBV28 to TRBJ2-5, with 10 bases lining up with TRBD1. CDR3 length equals 14 residues. Germline CDR1 and CDR2: MDHEN and SYDVKM. V lost 6 bases to trimming and J lost 5 bases; unmatched junction nucleotides: 6. The CDR3 loop reads CASRGDRGQETQYF. As DNA, the CDR3 is TGTGCCAGCAGGGGGGACAGGGGTCAGGAGACCCAGTACTTC.

The rearrangement uses TRBV14 and TRBJ2-7; 11 bases match TRBD1. The CDR3 sequence is 15 residues long. The J segment lost 5 bases and the V segment lost 2 bases, leaving 5 bases of the junction unmatched. Germline V lookup: CDR1 SGHDN, CDR2 FVKESK. CDR3 in amino acids: CASSQRTGGIDEQYF. The DNA for the CDR3 is TGTGCCAGCAGCCAACGGACAGGGGGCATCGACGAGCAGTACTTC.

This clone has a single count. The V call is TRBV5-4, the J call TRBJ2-5; 9 bases are shared with TRBD2. V shed 0 bases, J shed 4 bases, and the junction held 4 bases outside the gene matches. Germline V gene sequence: CDR1 SGHNT, CDR2 YYREEE (reference sequence). This CDR3 is built from 15 residues. CDR3 DNA: TGTGCCAGCAGCTTGGGTATTAGCGGGAGAGAGACCCAGTACTTC. The encoded protein is CASSLGISGRETQYF.

This clone has a handful of counts. The chain carries TRBV5-1 and TRBJ1-1; 9 positions match TRBD1. The germline V gene encodes CDR1 SGHRS and CDR2 YFSETQ. With 2 bases clipped from V and 6 bases from J, the junction kept 5 bases outside the gene matches. This CDR3 region has 14 residues. Here the CDR3 reads CASSLDRGYAEAFF. The CDR3 DNA reads TGCGCCAGCAGCTTAGACAGGGGGTACGCTGAAGCTTTCTTT.

This clone was observed a single time. V gene TRBV5-1 combines with J gene TRBJ2-7; TRBD1 is a possible D gene (6 bases). Germline V gene data show CDR1 as SGHRS and CDR2 as YFSETQ. V was clipped by 3 bases and J by 2 bases, with 9 bases between them. This CDR3 has 13 amino acids. The DNA for the CDR3 is TGCGCCAGCAGCTACAGGGAAACCTACGAGCAGTACTTC. Translated: CASSYRETYEQYF.

The chain links TRBV7-8 to TRBJ2-7, with 16 bases that match TRBD2. CDR1 is SGHVS and CDR2 is FQNEAQ in the germline V gene. Germline trimming cut 3 bases from V and 5 bases from J; bases unmatched to any gene: 13. This CDR3 region has 19 residues. The DNA for the CDR3 is TGTGCCAGCAGCTTCGCTACCGGGACTAGCGGGAGGGCCATCGACGAGCAGTACTTC. It is translated as CASSFATGTSGRAIDEQYF.

V usage is TRBV28 and J usage is TRBJ2-5; 13 positions match TRBD2. In germline, CDR1 is MDHEN, CDR2 SYDVKM. The CDR3 consists of 16 residues. Trimming at V came to 2 bases and at J to 5 bases, leaving 5 bases not matched to a gene. This chain's CDR3 is CASSLRLAGGKETQYF. CDR3 bases: TGTGCCAGCAGTTTAAGACTAGCGGGGGGTAAGGAGACCCAGTACTTC. Full variable domain (remainder filled in from reference TRBV28 and TRBJ2-5): DVKVTQSSRYLVKRTGEKVFLECVQDMDHENMFWYRQDPGLGLRLIYFSYDVKMKEKGDIPEGYSVSREKKERFSLILESASTNQTSMYLCASSLRLAGGKETQYFGPGTRLLVL.

The J gene is TRBJ1-2, the V gene TRBV27; 7 nucleotides line up with TRBD1. Germline CDR1 reads MNHEY; CDR2 reads SMNVEV (reference sequence). Trimming cost V 6 bases and J 8 bases; bases outside gene matches: 12. The CDR3 covers 14 residues. CDR3 sequence: CASSYEGQLWGYTF. CDR3 coding DNA: TGTGCCAGCAGCTACGAGGGACAGTTATGGGGCTACACCTTC.

This chain links TRBV6-5 with TRBJ1-6, with no clear D. V was cut by 2 bases and J by 4 bases, with 12 bases left in between. This CDR3 has 16 residues. Germline V gives CDR1 MNHEY, CDR2 SVGAGI. The CDR3 reads CASSYRRTAYNSPLHF. DNA of the CDR3: TGTGCCAGCAGTTACCGCCGCACAGCTTATAATTCACCCCTCCACTTT.

This chain joins TRBV29-1 and TRBJ2-1, with TRBD2 matching 9 bases. J gave up 11 bases and V 4 bases, and 15 bases lay outside the gene matches. Germline loops: CDR1 SQVTM, CDR2 ANQGSEA. CDR3 length: 15 residues. The CDR3, as DNA: TGCAGCGTTGGAACCTCCGGGACTAGCTCGGTCAAGCAGTTCTTC. Translating it yields CSVGTSGTSSVKQFF.